The 21 T cell receptor beta chains given below trace back to one sample, sequenced in a study of T cell responses to AZD1222 COVID-19 vaccine. The table came from immunoSEQ multiplex PCR; TCRdb's copy has only in-frame clones and leaves some out. Of roughly 92,000 clones listed, nearly 90% are singletons. Sequenced here: peripheral blood, sampled on day 0 of AZD1222 vaccination. These receptors were collected from an adult in good health.

V is TRBV6-4 and J is TRBJ2-3; maybe TRBD1 (6 bases). V lost 6 bases and J 0 bases, leaving 10 bases between the germline ends. Germline loops: CDR1 MRHNA, CDR2 SNTAGT. CDR3 length: 14 amino acids. CDR3 protein: CASSPGQSTDTQYF. Written as DNA, the CDR3 is TGTGCCAGCAGCCCCGGACAGAGCACAGATACGCAGTATTTT.

V and J are TRBV5-1 and TRBJ2-1, with D hard to call. This CDR3 is 14 amino acids long. Germline values: CDR1 SGHRS, CDR2 YFSETQ. The V end was cut by 7 bases, the J end by 5 bases, with 16 bases between. CDR3 sequence reads: CASGAGVADNEQFF. The CDR3, as DNA: TGCGCCAGCGGCGCTGGGGTCGCGGACAATGAGCAGTTCTTC. Full variable domain (rest looked up from reference TRBV5-1 and TRBJ2-1): KAGVTQTPRYLIKTRGQQVTLSCSPISGHRSVSWYQQTPGQGLQFLFEYFSETQRNKGNFPGRFSGRQFSNSRSEMNVSTLELGDSALYLCASGAGVADNEQFFGPGTRLTVL.

The chain is built from TRBV7-9 and TRBJ2-7; no clear D. This CDR3 is 17 amino acids long. Germline-derived CDR1 and CDR2 are SEHNR and FQNEAQ (reference sequence). V was trimmed by 3 bases and J by 1 base, leaving 19 bases between them. The CDR3 nucleotides read TGTGCCAGCAGCTTGAACAGAGGTAGCCAAAGGTCCTACGAGCAGTACTTC. Protein product: CASSLNRGSQRSYEQYF.

The chain joins TRBV19 to TRBJ2-1; TRBD2 might be the D (6 bases). Germline values: CDR1 LNHDA, CDR2 SQIVND (reference sequence). The CDR3 consists of 15 residues. Trimming shortened V by 0 bases and J by 2 bases, and 8 bases separated the two germline ends. The CDR3 spells CASSIELATYNEQFF. The CDR3 region has the DNA TGTGCCAGTAGTATAGAGCTAGCGACCTACAATGAGCAGTTCTTC.

The chain uses TRBV9 and TRBJ2-5; D is possibly TRBD1 (5 bases). Germline-derived CDR1 and CDR2 are SGDLS and YYNGEE. This CDR3 contains 14 residues. Trimming left V 3 bases short and J 2 bases short, with 11 bases between. This CDR3 is CASSAQGIQETQYF. CDR3 sequence (DNA): TGTGCCAGCAGCGCCCAGGGTATACAAGAGACCCAGTACTTC.

V and J are TRBV6-2 or TRBV6-3 and TRBJ1-2; D not resolved. Trimming cost V 2 bases and J 5 bases, with 12 bases left between them. Germline loops: CDR1 MNHEY, CDR2 SVGEGT. CDR3 length equals 14 residues. Here the CDR3 DNA reads TGTGCCAGCAGTTACACGTTAACCCCATATGGCTACACCTTC. Translation: CASSYTLTPYGYTF.

The chain links TRBV5-6 to TRBJ1-3, with D unclear. Germline CDR1 is SGHDT and CDR2 is YYEEEE. Deletions cut 0 bases from V and 4 bases from J, with 8 bases between. The CDR3 has 14 residues. The CDR3, as DNA: TGTGCCAGCAGCTTGGGGCGAACGGGAAACACCATATATTTT. As protein: CASSLGRTGNTIYF. The full variable domain, rest sourced from reference TRBV5-6 and TRBJ1-3, is DAGVTQSPTHLIKTRGQQVTLRCSPKSGHDTVSWYQQALGQGPQFIFQYYEEEERQRGNFPDRFSGHQFPNYSSELNVNALLLGDSALYLCASSLGRTGNTIYFGEGSWLTVV.

The chain recombines TRBV7-2 with TRBJ2-1, with D tentatively TRBD1 (6 bases). The V end lost 4 bases, the J end lost 5 bases, and 9 bases lay between the germline ends. The CDR3 has 13 residues. Per the germline V gene, CDR1 is SGHTA and CDR2 is FQGNSA. This CDR3 is CASSYGTHNEQFF. DNA for the CDR3: TGTGCCAGCAGCTACGGGACACACAATGAGCAGTTCTTC.

V is TRBV6-2 or TRBV6-3 and J is TRBJ1-1; unclear D gene. This CDR3 has 14 residues. Looked up from germline, CDR1 is MNHEY and CDR2 is SVGEGT. Trimming took off 2 bases at V and 7 bases at J, with 14 bases between the two ends. The CDR3 sequence is CASSYGLSRGEAFF. The CDR3 bases are TGTGCCAGCAGTTACGGCCTCTCACGCGGTGAAGCTTTCTTT.

This chain joins TRBV6-5 and TRBJ1-1, with unresolved D. Per the germline V gene, CDR1 is MNHEY and CDR2 is SVGAGI. V was clipped by 2 bases and J by 2 bases, with 9 bases between them. The CDR3 totals 14 residues. The CDR3 protein is CASSYGDINTEAFF. CDR3 DNA: TGTGCCAGCAGTTACGGGGATATCAACACTGAAGCTTTCTTT.

The V gene is TRBV28, the J gene TRBJ2-2, with 12 positions matching TRBD1. CDR3 size: 17 residues. Germline CDR1 is MDHEN and CDR2 is SYDVKM. V lost 1 base and J lost 8; bases outside the gene matches: 8. The CDR3 DNA is TGTGCCAGCAGTTTATCTGGGACAGGGGGCGCATTGGGGGAGCTGTTTTTT. The encoded protein is CASSLSGTGGALGELFF.

The chain carries TRBV6-4 and TRBJ2-3; no clear D gene. From germline, CDR1 is MRHNA and CDR2 SNTAGT. Deletions cut 6 bases from V and 2 bases from J, with 9 bases between. The CDR3 contains 13 residues. CDR3 sequence reads: CASSEDPTDTQYF. The DNA of the CDR3 is TGTGCCAGCAGCGAAGACCCCACAGATACGCAGTATTTT.

The gene calls are TRBV7-2 and TRBJ2-7, with 11 positions matching TRBD1. V gave up 3 bases and J gave up 4 bases; unmatched junction bases: 5. CDR3 length: 15 residues. The germline V gene encodes CDR1 SGHTA and CDR2 FQGNSA. The CDR3 region is CASSFAGTGGYEQYF. The CDR3 DNA reads TGTGCCAGCAGCTTCGCCGGGACAGGGGGATACGAGCAGTACTTC. The full variable domain, in which reference TRBV7-2 and TRBJ2-7 provide the parts outside the CDR3, is GAGVSQSPSNKVTEKGKDVELRCDPISGHTALYWYRQSLGQGLEFLIYFQGNSAPDKSGLPSDRFSAERTGGSVSTLTIQRTQQEDSAVYLCASSFAGTGGYEQYFGPGTRLTVT.

This CDR3 reads CASSLIGLQGMGYTF. The CDR3 DNA reads TGTGCCAGCAGCTTAATAGGCTTGCAGGGTATGGGCTACACCTTC. The chain combines TRBV7-9 with TRBJ1-2; perhaps TRBD1 as D (5 bases). Trimming cost V 2 bases and J 8 bases, with 18 bases left between them. The CDR3 length is 15 residues. Looked up from germline, CDR1 is SEHNR and CDR2 is FQNEAQ (reference sequence).

Points on this clone: This same CDR3 is encoded by further DNA sequences in the sample. The chain carries TRBV9 and TRBJ1-6, with TRBD1 matching 9 bases. Germline CDR1 and CDR2: SGDLS and YYNGEE. V gave up 3 bases and J gave up 9 bases; unmatched junction bases: 7. The CDR3 sequence is 15 residues long. As DNA, the CDR3 is TGTGCCAGCAGCGCGCCGGGACAGGGTGGTTCACCCCTCCACTTT. Amino acid sequence: CASSAPGQGGSPLHF.

CDR3 region: CARACPGWLGEKLFF. CDR3 nucleotides: TGTGCCAGAGCTTGTCCCGGGTGGCTGGGTGAAAAACTGTTTTTT. This chain connects TRBV5-5 to TRBJ1-4; D gene uncertain. Trimming took 8 bases from V and 7 from J, leaving 21 bases between them. The length of the CDR3 is 15 residues. CDR1 and CDR2 from the germline V gene are SGHKS and YYEKEE (reference sequence).

This chain connects TRBV7-2 to TRBJ2-7; 7 nucleotides agree with TRBD1. Germline V gene data show CDR1 as SGHTA and CDR2 as FQGNSA. Trimming took 2 bases from V and 1 from J; bases not matched to a gene: 11. This CDR3 comprises 17 residues. The CDR3: CASSLRGQPGLSYEQYF. CDR3 DNA: TGTGCCAGCAGCTTAAGGGGACAGCCAGGTCTATCCTACGAGCAGTACTTC.

The rearrangement joins TRBV11-2 to TRBJ2-2; D possibly corresponds to TRBD2 (5 bases). The CDR3 totals 16 residues. Germline V gene lookup returns CDR1 SGHAT and CDR2 FQNNGV. Deletions cut 4 bases from V and 4 bases from J, with 16 bases between. CDR3 region: CASSSRGLRPTGELFF. As DNA, the CDR3 is TGTGCCAGCAGCTCTAGAGGGCTCCGCCCCACCGGGGAGCTGTTTTTT. The full variable domain, with the rest looked up from reference TRBV11-2 and TRBJ2-2, is EAGVAQSPRYKIIEKRQSVAFWCNPISGHATLYWYQQILGQGPKLLIQFQNNGVVDDSQLPKDRFSAERLKGVDSTLKIQPAKLEDSAVYLCASSSRGLRPTGELFFGEGSRLTVL.

This clone was seen only once. The chain employs TRBV5-1 and TRBJ2-2; D may be TRBD2 (6 bases). The CDR3 is 15 amino acids. Deletions cut 3 bases from V and 4 bases from J, with 13 bases between. CDR1 SGHRS and CDR2 YFSETQ come from the germline V gene. In DNA form, the CDR3 reads TGCGCCAGCAGCTCGGGGGTGGGGTCCACCGGGGAGCTGTTTTTT. It translates to CASSSGVGSTGELFF.

This chain connects TRBV6-5 to TRBJ2-2; tentative D call: TRBD1 (7 bases). This CDR3 is 15 amino acids long. The germline V and J ends were trimmed by 2 bases and 9 bases, with 16 bases remaining between them. Germline V gene lookup returns CDR1 MNHEY and CDR2 SVGAGI. Here the CDR3 reads CASSYPGTAGRELFF. The CDR3 region has the DNA TGTGCCAGCAGTTACCCGGGGACAGCGGGCCGGGAGCTGTTTTTT.

The rearrangement uses TRBV19 and TRBJ1-5; TRBD1 agrees at 8 bases. This CDR3 is built from 16 residues. Germline lookup yields CDR1 LNHDA and CDR2 SQIVND (reference sequence). V lost 5 bases and J lost 2; bases outside the gene matches: 8. The CDR3 is CASSPRGQGGNQPQHF. For the CDR3, the DNA is TGTGCCAGTAGTCCCCGAGGACAGGGAGGCAATCAGCCCCAGCATTTT.